These 10 T cell receptor beta chains share one sample of origin, sequenced in a study of T cells in Graves' hyperthyroidism and ophthalmopathy. RNA transcripts yielded amplified TCR beta CDR3 regions. HTBI primers drove first-round RT-PCR of the TCR CDR3. One entry per CDR3 protein results from TCRdb running MiXCR on the multiplex PCR reads. The table has about 290,000 distinct CDR3 sequences, approximately 14% seen once; the top ten hold roughly 7.9%. The sequenced material came from blood. The receptors were gathered from a woman in her forties with Graves' hyperthyroidism.

The CDR3 is CASSQSDGIYEQYF. The CDR3 bases are TGCGCCAGCAGCCAATCGGACGGAATCTACGAGCAGTACTTC. The chain carries TRBV5-1 and TRBJ2-7; D unclear. V was pared by 4 bases and J by 3 bases, with 14 bases between. This CDR3 has 14 amino acids. The V gene's germline CDR1 is SGHRS and CDR2 YFSETQ.

The chain links TRBV14 to TRBJ1-3; D not certain. CDR3 length: 15 amino acids. With 8 bases removed from V and 0 bases from J, the gap between germline ends came to 14 bases. Germline V gene sequence: CDR1 SGHDN, CDR2 FVKESK. CDR3: CASGPSLGSGNTIYF. CDR3 coding DNA: TGTGCCAGCGGACCTTCCTTGGGCTCTGGAAACACCATATATTTT.

This clonotype has at least ten counts. The chain employs TRBV20-1 and TRBJ2-1; no reliable D call. V was pared by 1 base and J by 7 bases, with 14 bases between. Germline CDR1 and CDR2: DFQATT and SNEGSKA (reference sequence). The CDR3 covers 14 residues. The DNA for the CDR3 is TGCAGTGCTAGAGTCCCTTCGGGTCGAAATGAGCAGTTCTTC. It specifies CSARVPSGRNEQFF.

This clonotype was observed at least ten times. The genes are TRBV6-1 and TRBJ1-4; D is uncertain. This CDR3 region has 14 residues. Germline lookup yields CDR1 MNHNS and CDR2 SASEGT. The V and J ends lost 5 bases and 5 bases respectively, with 12 bases between them. CDR3 DNA sequence: TGTGCCAGCAGTCCTGATTACACGAATGAAAAACTGTTTTTT. Its translation is CASSPDYTNEKLFF.

This clonotype was observed a few times. The gene calls are TRBV6-5 and TRBJ1-1; possible D gene TRBD1, 5 bases. This CDR3 spans 16 amino acids. The ends were cut back, 4 bases at V and 4 bases at J, with 19 bases in the middle. CDR1 MNHEY and CDR2 SVGAGI come from the germline V gene. CDR3 sequence: CASSCRGGSDFTEAFF. In DNA form, the CDR3 reads TGTGCCAGCAGTTGCCGGGGGGGATCAGATTTCACTGAAGCTTTCTTT.

This clonotype has at least ten counts. The chain is built from TRBV6-1 and TRBJ2-7; D tentatively reads TRBD1 or TRBD2 (6 bases each). CDR3 length: 15 residues. Germline V CDR1 and CDR2: MNHNS, SASEGT. V lost 7 bases and J lost 1, with 17 bases in between. CDR3: CASTLRGRNSYEQYF. The CDR3 region has the DNA TGTGCCAGCACTCTTCGGGGGCGCAATTCCTACGAGCAGTACTTC.

This clonotype has a count of ten or more. The chain links TRBV5-4 to TRBJ2-3; D unresolved. The CDR3 has 13 residues. The germline CDR1 and CDR2 sequences are SGHNT and YYREEE (reference sequence). Trimming removed 2 bases at V and 4 bases at J, with 8 bases between. CDR3 DNA sequence: TGTGCCAGCAGCTTATACAGCTCAGATACGCAGTATTTT. Protein product: CASSLYSSDTQYF.

This clonotype was counted between two and nine times. A much larger clone lies a single base off, so this may be a read error. The chain has TRBV12-3 or TRBV12-4 and TRBJ2-7, with D tentatively TRBD1 (6 bases). This CDR3 is 14 amino acids long. Trimming pared 5 bases from V and 7 bases from J, leaving 18 bases between. CDR3 DNA: TGTGCCAGCAGTGCCCGGAACAGGGAGCCAGAGCAGTACTTC. Its protein is CASSARNREPEQYF.

This clonotype occurred a few times. The chain couples TRBV13 to TRBJ1-6; unclear D gene. The V gene lost 3 bases and the J gene lost 6 bases, with 15 bases spanning the gap. Germline V gene sequence: CDR1 PRHDT, CDR2 FYEKMQ (reference sequence). The CDR3 consists of 16 residues. The CDR3 sequence: CASSFNSVAGNSPLHF. CDR3 in DNA: TGTGCCAGCAGCTTTAACTCGGTGGCCGGTAATTCACCCCTCCACTTT.

This clonotype was found many times. V and J are TRBV6-5 and TRBJ2-1; a weak D match, TRBD2 (6 bases). V was trimmed by 2 bases and J by 6 bases, leaving 17 bases between them. The CDR3 is 16 residues long. CDR1 MNHEY and CDR2 SVGAGI come from the germline V gene. The CDR3 region is CASSYRLGRGGNEQFF. In DNA form, the CDR3 reads TGTGCCAGCAGTTACCGCTTGGGGCGGGGAGGCAATGAGCAGTTCTTC.